The 9 T cell receptor beta chains presented below share a single source sample, sequenced in a study of shared clonotypes between healthy human individuals (dated by TCRdb to the early 2020s). The library came from the immunoSEQ multiplex PCR assay. The source is immuneACCESS, and TCRdb retained only in-frame sequences with V and J called. Part of the clones is not carried over; for the studies checked, unresolved V genes explain less than half of this, and the remainder is unexplained. The sample yields under 2,500,000 clones; approximately 96% were counted once. The ten biggest clones cover 0.1% to 0.15% of the sample. The sequenced material came from naive CD4+ T cells sorted from blood. Reading the label with the study, this specimen's cell subset or site is: CD45RA+ positively selected. The receptor source for this set is a man younger than 30 in good health.

This chain uses TRBV5-4 with TRBJ2-3; TRBD2 matches at 7 bases. The CDR3 covers 16 residues. With V trimmed by 7 bases and J by 8 bases, 19 bases remained unmatched. Germline V gene data show CDR1 as SGHNT and CDR2 as YYREEE (reference sequence). CDR3 in amino acids: CASHPPGLAESVTQYF. The CDR3 region has the DNA TGTGCCAGCCACCCCCCCGGGCTAGCGGAGTCCGTTACGCAGTATTTT.

J is TRBJ2-2 and V is TRBV10-3; the match to TRBD1 covers 8 bases. V was pared by 5 bases and J by 0 bases, with 2 bases of the junction left unmatched. This CDR3 contains 15 residues. CDR1 is ENHRY and CDR2 is SYGVKD in the germline V gene. CDR3 sequence: CAISRTGPNTGELFF. Written as DNA, the CDR3 is TGTGCCATCAGTCGGACAGGGCCGAACACCGGGGAGCTGTTTTTT.

The rearrangement uses TRBV21-1 and TRBJ2-2. TRBV21-1 is termed a pseudogene. This CDR3 contains 11 residues. The CDR3: CAGSRMGELFF. The CDR3 DNA is TGTGCCGGTAGTAGGATGGGGGAGCTGTTTTTT.

The chain has TRBV7-9 and TRBJ2-1; 8 bases are shared with TRBD2. Germline values: CDR1 SEHNR, CDR2 FQNEAQ (reference sequence). After removal of 3 bases from V and 2 bases from J, the junction contained 6 bases not matched to a gene. This CDR3 spans 16 amino acids. CDR3 loop: CASSFIGLATYNEQFF. DNA of the CDR3: TGTGCCAGCAGCTTCATCGGACTAGCCACCTACAATGAGCAGTTCTTC.

The gene calls are TRBV2 and TRBJ2-7; possible D gene TRBD1, 6 bases. V lost 6 bases to trimming and J lost 4 bases, with 19 bases between them. Germline CDR1 is SNHLY and CDR2 is FYNNEI. The CDR3 runs to 15 residues. The CDR3: CASRDDRPIGYEQYF. The CDR3 DNA is TGTGCCAGCAGGGACGACAGGCCGATAGGATACGAGCAGTACTTC.

The chain carries TRBV30 and TRBJ2-1; perhaps TRBD2 as D (7 bases). Per the germline V gene, CDR1 is GTSNPN and CDR2 is SVGIG (reference sequence). V lost 3 bases and J lost 8, with 14 bases in between. CDR3 length equals 13 residues. The DNA for the CDR3 is TGTGCCTGGAGCCAACGGGGGGCACATGAGCAGTTCTTC. This codes for CAWSQRGAHEQFF.

The chain combines TRBV18 with TRBJ1-1; 8 bases fit TRBD1. Looked up from germline, CDR1 is KGHSH and CDR2 is LQKENI. Trimming at V came to 6 bases and at J to 4 bases, leaving 13 bases not matched to a gene. This CDR3 has 16 amino acids. The CDR3 coding sequence is TGTGCCAGCTCCCCCGGGACAGGTGTATTGGTCACTGAAGCTTTCTTT. Translating gives CASSPGTGVLVTEAFF.

The chain has TRBV6-5 and TRBJ1-4; D unresolved. Germline CDR1 is MNHEY and CDR2 is SVGAGI. This CDR3 is 15 amino acids long. V was cut by 2 bases and J by 0 bases, with 7 bases left in between. Here the CDR3 DNA reads TGTGCCAGCAGTTACGTGGGGACAACTAATGAAAAACTGTTTTTT. This sequence encodes CASSYVGTTNEKLFF.

The table lists this clone with a count of one. The chain employs TRBV6-5 and TRBJ2-1; unclear D gene. Looked up from germline, CDR1 is MNHEY and CDR2 is SVGAGI. Trimming shortened V by 2 bases and J by 0 bases, and 5 bases separated the two germline ends. CDR3 size: 14 residues. This CDR3 reads CASSYKGSYNEQFF. CDR3 in DNA: TGTGCCAGCAGTTACAAAGGCTCCTACAATGAGCAGTTCTTC.